The T cell receptor beta chain under discussion was sequenced for a study of blood T cell repertoires in COVID-19. Study summary: Samples representing acute and convalescent COVID-19 were sourced from the United States, Italy and Spain. From T cells, B-cell-depleted T cells, or PBMCs came the material, which was cDNA or gDNA.

With V trimmed by 9 bases and J by 5 bases, 13 bases remained unmatched. The V gene's germline CDR1 is MNHNY and CDR2 SVGAGI (reference sequence). This CDR3 comprises 14 residues. Original methodology: Amplification with reference gene primers provided the estimates of nucleated cell counts. The protocol was immunoSEQ multiplex PCR, while the TCRdb copy is restricted to in-frame clones and leaves out a portion. D and trimming come from the DNA, and the V and J calls and clone size come from that table. The sample lists 65,000 to 95,000 clones, roughly 84% occurring once. The receptor's source is an older man with active or convalescent COVID-19. The sample consisted of peripheral blood. The chain links TRBV6-6 to TRBJ2-7, with 7 nucleotides matching TRBD2. In DNA, the CDR3 is TGTGCCAGTGAGGAGGGCGGGAGAGGCCACGAGCAGTACTTC. Its translation: CASEEGGRGHEQYF.